Below, one T cell receptor beta chain is given with its context. The data were taken from a study of T cells in localized non-small cell lung cancer. Profiling relied on immunoSEQ multiplex PCR, and the TCRdb table lists in-frame clones only, not all of them. Here the sample spans about 15,000 clones, roughly four fifths being singletons. This specimen consisted of peripheral blood, obtained before any cancer treatment. This TCR came from a female donor older than 55 with stage I squamous cell lung carcinoma.

Here the CDR3 DNA reads TGTGCCAGCAGCCAGACCACTAACACTGAAGCTTTCTTT. It yields the protein CASSQTTNTEAFF. The chain recombines TRBV9 with TRBJ1-1; D gene uncertain. The CDR3 is 13 residues long. Per the germline V gene, CDR1 is SGDLS and CDR2 is YYNGEE. The ends were cut back, 4 bases at V and 2 bases at J, with 9 bases in the middle.